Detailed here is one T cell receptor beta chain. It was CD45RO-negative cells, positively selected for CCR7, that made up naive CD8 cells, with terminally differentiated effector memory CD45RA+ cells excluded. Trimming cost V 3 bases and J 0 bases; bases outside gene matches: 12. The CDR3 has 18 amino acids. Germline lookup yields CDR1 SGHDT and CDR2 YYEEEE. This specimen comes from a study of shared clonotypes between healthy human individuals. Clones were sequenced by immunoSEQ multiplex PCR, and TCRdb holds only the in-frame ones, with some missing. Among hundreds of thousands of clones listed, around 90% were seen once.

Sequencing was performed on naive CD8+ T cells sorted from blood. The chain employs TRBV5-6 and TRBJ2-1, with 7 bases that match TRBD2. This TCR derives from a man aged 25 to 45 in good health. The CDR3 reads CASSYPSGGRGSYNEQFF. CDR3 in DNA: TGTGCCAGCAGCTACCCTAGCGGAGGGCGGGGCTCCTACAATGAGCAGTTCTTC.